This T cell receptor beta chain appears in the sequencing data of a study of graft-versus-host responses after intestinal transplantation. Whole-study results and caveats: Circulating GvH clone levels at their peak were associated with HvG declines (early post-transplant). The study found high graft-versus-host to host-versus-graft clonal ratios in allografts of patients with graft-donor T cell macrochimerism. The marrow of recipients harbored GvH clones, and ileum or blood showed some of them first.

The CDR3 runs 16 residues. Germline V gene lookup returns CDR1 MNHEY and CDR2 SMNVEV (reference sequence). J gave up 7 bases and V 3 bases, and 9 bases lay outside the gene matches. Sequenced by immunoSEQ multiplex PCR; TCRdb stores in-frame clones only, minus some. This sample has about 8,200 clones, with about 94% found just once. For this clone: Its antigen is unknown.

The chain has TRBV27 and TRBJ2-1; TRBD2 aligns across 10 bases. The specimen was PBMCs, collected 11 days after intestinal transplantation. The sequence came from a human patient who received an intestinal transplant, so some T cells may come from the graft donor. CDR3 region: CASSFYLAGAPNEQFF. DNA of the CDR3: TGTGCCAGCAGTTTTTATCTAGCGGGAGCGCCAAATGAGCAGTTCTTC.